These 32 T cell receptor beta chains originate from one sample sequenced in a study of cytomegalovirus exposure and HLA in healthy donors. The PCR employed 60 Vbeta primers together with 13 Jbeta primers. Method: immunoSEQ multiplex PCR; TCRdb's copy keeps in-frame clones and lacks some. The data contain about 160,000 clones, 65% to 85% of them singletons. The material sequenced was PBMCs. These TCRs come from a man aged 55 to 69 in good health and CMV-seronegative.

The chain links TRBV7-9 to TRBJ1-2, with TRBD1 matching 7 bases. Germline V gives CDR1 SEHNR, CDR2 FQNEAQ (reference sequence). With 5 bases clipped from V and 6 bases from J, the junction kept 9 bases outside the gene matches. The length of the CDR3 is 14 residues. Here the CDR3 reads CASSRTGAPNGYTF. The CDR3 DNA follows: TGTGCCAGCAGCCGAACAGGGGCACCGAATGGCTACACCTTC. Together with reference TRBV7-9 and TRBJ1-2, the CDR3 gives the full variable domain: DTGVSQNPRHKITKRGQNVTFRCDPISEHNRLYWYRQTLGQGPEFLTYFQNEAQLEKSRLLSDRFSAERPKGSFSTLEIQRTEQGDSAMYLCASSRTGAPNGYTFGSGTRLTVV.

The rearrangement links TRBV5-1 to TRBJ2-1, with a tentative D call TRBD1 (6 bases). V lost 1 base, J lost 6 bases, and 14 bases lay in between. CDR3 size: 15 residues. Germline CDR1 SGHRS, CDR2 YFSETQ. The CDR3 loop reads CASSLRQGIFNEQFF. DNA for the CDR3: TGCGCCAGCAGCTTGAGGCAGGGGATTTTCAATGAGCAGTTCTTC.

The chain recombines TRBV4-3 with TRBJ2-3; the D gene is possibly TRBD2 (5 bases). V lost 0 bases and J lost 6, with 13 bases in between. Germline-derived CDR1 and CDR2 are LGHNA and YSLEER. The CDR3 loop spans 15 amino acids. In DNA form, the CDR3 reads TGCGCCAGCAGCCAAGAGGAGGCGGTGGGCGATACGCAGTATTTT. Amino acids: CASSQEEAVGDTQYF.

V and J are TRBV7-9 and TRBJ2-4, with 7 positions matching TRBD2. Germline CDR1 SEHNR, CDR2 FQNEAQ (reference sequence). J lost 8 bases, V lost 1 base, and 2 bases had no gene match. This CDR3 comprises 13 residues. CDR3 region: CASSLVGGDIQYF. CDR3 bases: TGTGCCAGCAGCTTAGTGGGGGGGGACATTCAGTACTTC.

The chain is built from TRBV5-4 and TRBJ2-1; 9 bases map to TRBD2. Unmatched junction bases numbered 8, after V lost 4 bases and J lost 6 bases. This CDR3 spans 15 amino acids. Germline values: CDR1 SGHNT, CDR2 YYREEE (reference sequence). CDR3 DNA sequence: TGTGCCAGCAGCCAGGGCCGCGGGGGGGCCAATGAGCAGTTCTTC. It is translated as CASSQGRGGANEQFF.

This chain uses TRBV28 with TRBJ1-5, with a tentative D call TRBD1 (5 bases). Germline CDR1 reads MDHEN; CDR2 reads SYDVKM. The CDR3 totals 13 residues. Trimming took off 3 bases at V and 6 bases at J, with 9 bases between the two ends. The CDR3 DNA follows: TGTGCCAGCAGTTTTCCCACAGGTCAGCCCCAGCATTTT. Translation gives CASSFPTGQPQHF.

The chain links TRBV18 to TRBJ1-4; 8 bases line up with TRBD1. V shed 3 bases and J 2 bases; nucleotides not matched to a gene: 2. Germline CDR1 and CDR2: KGHSH and LQKENI. The CDR3 consists of 15 residues. DNA for the CDR3: TGTGCCAGCTCACCCAGGGGGCAGACTAATGAAAAACTGTTTTTT. It encodes CASSPRGQTNEKLFF.

The chain links TRBV29-1 to TRBJ1-2; the match to TRBD1 covers 10 bases. Unmatched junction bases numbered 5, after V lost 3 bases and J lost 7 bases. Germline V lookup: CDR1 SQVTM, CDR2 ANQGSEA. The CDR3 totals 13 residues. In DNA, the CDR3 is TGCAGCGTTGAGAGGGACAGGGGCTGTGGCTACACCTTC. Protein sequence: CSVERDRGCGYTF.

V usage is TRBV19 and J usage is TRBJ1-5; D might be TRBD1 (6 bases). The germline V gene has CDR1 LNHDA and CDR2 SQIVND (reference sequence). Trimming pared 4 bases from V and 5 bases from J, leaving 15 bases between. This CDR3 is 15 amino acids long. For the CDR3, the DNA is TGTGCCAGTAGTAGTCGGACAGTAAGGGATCAGCCCCAGCATTTT. Encoded protein: CASSSRTVRDQPQHF.

This clone was seen just once. CDR3 nucleotides: TGTGCCAGCAGTTTATGGGCGGACAGGGGTTACGAGCAGTACTTC. Encoded protein: CASSLWADRGYEQYF. The chain carries TRBV27 and TRBJ2-7, with 9 positions matching TRBD1. J was trimmed by 4 bases and V by 1 base; bases with no gene match: 5. This CDR3 spans 15 amino acids. Germline CDR1 and CDR2: MNHEY and SMNVEV (reference sequence).

The chain combines TRBV7-3 with TRBJ1-1, with D perhaps matching TRBD1 (6 bases). The CDR3 is 13 residues long. Germline values: CDR1 SGHTA, CDR2 FQGTGA. V dropped 2 bases and J dropped 7 bases, with 11 bases sitting between them. CDR3 sequence reads: CASSLWGGREAFF. The CDR3, as DNA: TGTGCCAGCAGCTTATGGGGGGGGCGTGAAGCTTTCTTT.

The chain uses TRBV28 and TRBJ2-1; possibly TRBD2 for D (6 bases). Germline loops: CDR1 MDHEN, CDR2 SYDVKM. Trimming pared 5 bases from V and 7 bases from J, leaving 12 bases between. The CDR3 totals 13 residues. The CDR3 region has the DNA TGTGCCAGCAGTCCCCCTGGGAGGAATGAGCAGTTCTTC. The encoded protein is CASSPPGRNEQFF.

This chain joins TRBV10-1 and TRBJ2-7; D is possibly TRBD2 (7 bases). The V and J ends lost 0 bases and 2 bases respectively, with 14 bases between them. This CDR3 has 16 residues. Germline V gene data show CDR1 as WNHNN and CDR2 as SYGVQD (reference sequence). The CDR3 bases are TGCGCCAGCAGTGAGTCGGGGGGGCAGGGAACCTACGAGCAGTACTTC. The encoded protein is CASSESGGQGTYEQYF.

The rearrangement joins TRBV7-8 to TRBJ2-3, with TRBD1 identical over 7 bases. The germline gives CDR1 SGHVS, CDR2 FQNEAQ. This CDR3 spans 13 amino acids. Trimming cost V 4 bases and J 4 bases; bases outside gene matches: 2. CDR3 bases: TGTGCCAGCAGCTCTCAGGGGGCAGATACGCAGTATTTT. Encoded protein: CASSSQGADTQYF.

The chain has TRBV4-2 and TRBJ2-5, with D tentatively TRBD2 (6 bases). The CDR3 consists of 14 residues. Germline values: CDR1 LGHNA, CDR2 YNFKEQ. The germline V and J ends were trimmed by 4 bases and 2 bases, with 11 bases remaining between them. CDR3 bases: TGTGCCAGCAGCCCCGGTGGGGGGCAAGAGACCCAGTACTTC. Protein product: CASSPGGGQETQYF.

This chain joins TRBV10-3 and TRBJ1-6, with D possibly TRBD1 on 5 matching bases. The V gene lost 3 bases and the J gene lost 6 bases, with 6 bases spanning the gap. CDR1 and CDR2 from the germline V gene are ENHRY and SYGVKD. The CDR3 spans 13 residues. In nucleotides, the CDR3 is TGTGCCATCAGTGACAGGGTTAATTCACCCCTCCACTTT. Translation gives CAISDRVNSPLHF.

The table lists this clone with a few counts. The chain combines TRBV5-6 with TRBJ2-5, with 8 bases matching TRBD2. The length of the CDR3 is 16 residues. V gave up 4 bases and J gave up 7 bases; unmatched junction bases: 15. The germline gives CDR1 SGHDT, CDR2 YYEEEE. The CDR3 sequence: CASSKNSHSRGGTQYF. CDR3 bases: TGTGCCAGCAGCAAAAATTCCCATAGTCGGGGGGGGACCCAGTACTTC.

The genes are TRBV5-1 and TRBJ1-4, with a weak D call TRBD1 (6 bases). Trimming stripped 3 bases from V and 4 bases from J, with 10 bases between. The CDR3 totals 14 residues. CDR1 is SGHRS and CDR2 is YFSETQ in the germline V gene. In nucleotides, the CDR3 is TGCGCCAGCAGCTCTCAGGGGCATAATGAAAAACTGTTTTTT. Protein: CASSSQGHNEKLFF.

The chain carries TRBV21-1 and TRBJ2-3; TRBD2, the table's D call, lacks a check against the DNA. TRBV21-1 is tagged as a pseudogene. CDR3 length equals 17 residues. CDR3 sequence (DNA): TGTGCCAGCAGCCCACACACTAGCGTCCTAGGCACAGATACGCAGTATTTT. Amino acid sequence: CASSPHTSVLGTDTQYF.

The chain is built from TRBV6-1 and TRBJ2-2; D might be TRBD2 (5 bases). The CDR3 contains 13 residues. The ends were cut back, 4 bases at V and 7 bases at J, with 10 bases in the middle. Germline assignment: CDR1 MNHNS and CDR2 SASEGT. The CDR3 sequence is CASSGFRDGELFF. CDR3 nucleotides: TGTGCCAGCAGTGGATTCCGGGACGGGGAGCTGTTTTTT.

J is TRBJ1-5 and V is TRBV2; no clear D. V lost 0 bases and J 6 bases, leaving 9 bases between the germline ends. CDR3 length equals 14 residues. Germline CDR1 is SNHLY and CDR2 is FYNNEI. The DNA for the CDR3 is TGTGCCAGCAGTGAAGCGCTTCTAGGTCAGCCCCAGCATTTT. Protein product: CASSEALLGQPQHF.

The chain combines TRBV27 with TRBJ2-1, with D possibly TRBD1 on 6 matching bases. Deletions cut 2 bases from V and 9 bases from J, with 8 bases between. The CDR3 is made up of 12 amino acids. CDR1 and CDR2 (germline): MNHEY, SMNVEV (reference sequence). The CDR3: CASSLRGGEQFF. CDR3 in DNA: TGTGCCAGCAGTTTAAGAGGGGGTGAGCAGTTCTTC.

This clone was detected only a few times. The chain combines TRBV11-2 with TRBJ2-1, with TRBD2 identical over 14 bases. Per the germline V gene, CDR1 is SGHAT and CDR2 is FQNNGV. CDR3 length equals 18 residues. V lost 1 base and J lost 6; bases outside the gene matches: 8. The CDR3 coding sequence is TGTGCCAGCAGCTTAGCCCCGAGACTAGCGGGGGGGCTCAATGAGCAGTTCTTC. Encoded protein: CASSLAPRLAGGLNEQFF.

The rearrangement uses TRBV6-5 and TRBJ2-5; tentatively, D is TRBD1 (6 bases). The J call is in doubt because the DNA end fits TRBJ2-7 better. Germline V gene sequence: CDR1 MNHEY, CDR2 SVGAGI. This CDR3 region has 13 residues. CDR3 amino acids: CASSNGQLYEQYF. The CDR3 nucleotides read TGTGCCAGCAGTAACGGACAGCTTTACGAGCAGTACTTC.

This clone was picked up a small number of times. This chain uses TRBV15 with TRBJ2-5; D ambiguous. The CDR3 runs 15 residues. Trimming left V 0 bases short and J 2 bases short, with 10 bases between. Germline lookup yields CDR1 LNHNV and CDR2 YYDKDF (reference sequence). CDR3 coding DNA: TGTGCCACCAGCAGAGATCCGAACTTACAAGAGACCCAGTACTTC. This encodes CATSRDPNLQETQYF.

The chain has TRBV7-2 and TRBJ2-5, with 7 bases lining up with TRBD2. Germline CDR1 reads SGHTA; CDR2 reads FQGNSA. The J segment lost 0 bases and the V segment lost 4 bases, leaving 8 bases of the junction unmatched. The CDR3 spans 16 residues. The CDR3 protein is CASSSVGGGHQETQYF. The CDR3 nucleotides read TGTGCCAGCAGCTCAGTAGGCGGGGGTCACCAAGAGACCCAGTACTTC.

This chain connects TRBV18 to TRBJ2-7; possible D gene TRBD1, 6 bases. CDR3 length: 14 amino acids. CDR1 and CDR2 from the germline V gene are KGHSH and LQKENI. Trimming removed 4 bases from V and 3 bases from J, with 13 bases in between. The CDR3 loop reads CASSQGTRGYEQYF. The CDR3 bases are TGTGCCAGCTCACAAGGGACAAGGGGCTACGAGCAGTACTTC.

The chain carries TRBV4-1 and TRBJ2-3; weak D call: TRBD2 (6 bases). The V and J ends lost 4 bases and 1 base respectively, with 12 bases between them. Germline CDR1 and CDR2: MGHRA and YSYEKL. The CDR3 is made up of 15 amino acids. In DNA form, the CDR3 reads TGCGCCAGCAGCCTTAGCGGCGGAGGCACAGATACGCAGTATTTT. Translation: CASSLSGGGTDTQYF.

The V gene is TRBV5-1, the J gene TRBJ2-3; 11 nucleotides match TRBD2. J lost 2 bases, V lost 0 bases, and 20 bases had no gene match. The CDR3 extends over 22 amino acids. Germline V gives CDR1 SGHRS, CDR2 YFSETQ. The CDR3 region is CASSLVRVLQGGTSGPTDTQYF. In DNA, the CDR3 is TGCGCCAGCAGCTTGGTGCGGGTCTTACAGGGGGGGACTAGCGGACCCACAGATACGCAGTATTTT.

This chain joins TRBV30 and TRBJ1-1, with a possible D match to TRBD1 (5 bases). V dropped 3 bases and J dropped 7 bases, with 15 bases sitting between them. The CDR3 has 13 amino acids. CDR1 is GTSNPN and CDR2 is SVGIG in the germline V gene (reference sequence). The CDR3 loop reads CAWRRGGGVEAFF. The CDR3 DNA sequence: TGTGCCTGGAGGCGGGGGGGTGGGGTTGAAGCTTTCTTT.

The chain uses TRBV5-4 and TRBJ1-2; TRBD1 is a possible D gene (6 bases). The germline V gene encodes CDR1 SGHNT and CDR2 YYREEE (reference sequence). The length of the CDR3 is 15 residues. V gave up 1 base and J gave up 4 bases, with 14 bases separating them. The CDR3 DNA sequence: TGTGCCAGCAGCTTGAACAGGGACCCTTTCTATGGCTACACCTTC. It codes for CASSLNRDPFYGYTF. The variable domain in full, completed from reference TRBV5-4 and TRBJ1-2, reads ETGVTQSPTHLIKTRGQQVTLRCSSQSGHNTVSWYQQALGQGPQFIFQYYREEENGRGNFPPRFSGLQFPNYSSELNVNALELDDSALYLCASSLNRDPFYGYTFGSGTRLTVV.

This chain links TRBV15 with TRBJ1-4; D not certain. The V end was cut by 1 base, the J end by 4 bases, with 10 bases between. Looked up from germline, CDR1 is LNHNV and CDR2 is YYDKDF (reference sequence). The CDR3 is made up of 15 amino acids. CDR3 bases: TGTGCCACCAGCAGAGGGGGAGGGAATAATGAAAAACTGTTTTTT. It encodes CATSRGGGNNEKLFF.